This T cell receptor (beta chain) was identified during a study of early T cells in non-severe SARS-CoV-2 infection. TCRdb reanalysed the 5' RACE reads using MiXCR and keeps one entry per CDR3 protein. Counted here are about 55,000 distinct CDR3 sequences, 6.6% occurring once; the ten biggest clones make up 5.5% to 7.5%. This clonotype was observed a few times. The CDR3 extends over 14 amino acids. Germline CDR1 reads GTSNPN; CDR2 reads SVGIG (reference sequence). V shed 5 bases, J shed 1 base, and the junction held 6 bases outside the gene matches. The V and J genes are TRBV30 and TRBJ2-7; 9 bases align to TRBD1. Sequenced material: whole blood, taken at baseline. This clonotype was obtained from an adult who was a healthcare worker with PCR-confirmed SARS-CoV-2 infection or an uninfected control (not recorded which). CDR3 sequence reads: CAWLETGGSYEQYF. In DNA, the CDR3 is TGTGCCTGGTTGGAGACAGGGGGTTCCTACGAGCAGTACTTC.